This T cell receptor beta chain came from a study of OX40 agonist ivuxolimab in advanced cancers. About the study: Males comprised 82.7% of the group, whose mean age was approximately 60 years (range about 20 to 90). Whole-study results and caveats: Partial responders dosed at 0.1-3.0 mg/kg displayed clonal expansion ranking among the lowest. Normalized T-cell clonal expansion was also low in some nonresponders.

Profiling relied on immunoSEQ multiplex PCR, and the TCRdb table lists in-frame clones only, not all of them. The data hold 98,000 or so clones, with approximately 83% observed a single time. In the case of this clone: Its antigen is still unknown.

The CDR3 covers 17 residues. V was pared by 6 bases and J by 9 bases, with 16 bases of the junction left unmatched. CDR1 and CDR2 from the germline V gene are MDHEN and SYDVKM. The sequenced sample was CD4+ or CD8+ T cells sorted from blood, obtained in a trial of the OX40 agonist ivuxolimab. This receptor was identified in an adult with an advanced solid tumor such as melanoma, head and neck, liver or kidney cancer. The chain couples TRBV28 to TRBJ1-6, with TRBD1 matching 8 bases. The CDR3 protein is CASSSDRGGGIGSPLHF. For the CDR3, the DNA is TGTGCCAGCAGCTCCGACAGGGGCGGTGGGATTGGTTCACCCCTCCACTTT. Complete variable domain (other parts from reference TRBV28 and TRBJ1-6): DVKVTQSSRYLVKRTGEKVFLECVQDMDHENMFWYRQDPGLGLRLIYFSYDVKMKEKGDIPEGYSVSREKKERFSLILESASTNQTSMYLCASSSDRGGGIGSPLHFGNGTRLTVT.